This TCR beta chain was documented in a study of monozygotic twins with inflammatory bowel disease. Study-wide results and limits: Distinction of different T cell subtypes was not possible.

Concerning this clonotype: Its antigen is unidentified.

Added by template switching were UMIs that each held a 6-nucleotide sample barcode. Amplification of TCRalpha and TCRbeta cDNA involved two nested PCRs that ran for roughly 17 and 9 cycles. TCRdb reanalyzed the 5' RACE reads and collapses them to one entry per CDR3 protein, without DNA. In all, the sample yields approximately 400,000 distinct CDR3 sequences. The CDR3 contains 14 residues. CDR1 is SGHNT, CDR2 YYREEE, per germline (reference sequence). The source is a human donor with ulcerative colitis or Crohn's disease, or a healthy co-twin of an affected twin (not recorded which). Material: blood. The chain links TRBV5-4 to TRBJ2-5. The CDR3 sequence: CASSLAVASETQYF.